The 10 T cell receptor beta chains below were found in one sample sequenced in a study of T cell clones after liver transplantation. Generated by immunoSEQ multiplex PCR, the TCRdb table keeps only in-frame clones and is missing some. The profile covers about 76,000 clones, with less than 85% appearing a single time and less than 3.5% taken by the ten largest. The starting material was CD4+ T cells from blood, obtained at the 22-month timepoint. These receptors were taken from a human patient who received a liver transplant. Part of the T cell pool may stem from the graft donor.

The V gene is TRBV19, the J gene TRBJ2-7; perhaps TRBD1 as D (6 bases). Germline CDR1 reads LNHDA; CDR2 reads SQIVND (reference sequence). Trimming took off 5 bases at V and 6 bases at J, with 14 bases between the two ends. This CDR3 contains 13 residues. The CDR3 loop is CASSPEQGTEQYF. For the CDR3, the DNA is TGTGCCAGTAGTCCAGAACAGGGAACCGAGCAGTACTTC.

This clone was counted a few times. The J gene is TRBJ2-3, the V gene TRBV11-3; TRBD2 matches 7 bases. Per the germline V gene, CDR1 is SGHNT and CDR2 is YENEEA. The CDR3 is 15 amino acids. V gave up 6 bases and J gave up 4 bases; unmatched junction bases: 10. CDR3 in amino acids: CASSRGGPPPDTQYF. The CDR3 DNA is TGTGCCAGCAGTCGCGGGGGACCCCCTCCAGATACGCAGTATTTT. Looking up the rest from reference TRBV11-3 and TRBJ2-3 gives the full variable domain: EAGVVQSPRYKIIEKKQPVAFWCNPISGHNTLYWYLQNLGQGPELLIRYENEEAVDDSQLPKDRFSAERLKGVDSTLKIQPAELGDSAVYLCASSRGGPPPDTQYFGPGTRLTVL.

V usage is TRBV11-3 and J usage is TRBJ2-2, with 7 bases matching TRBD1. J lost 2 bases, V lost 5 bases, and 8 bases had no gene match. Germline CDR1 and CDR2: SGHNT and YENEEA. This CDR3 is built from 16 residues. CDR3 sequence reads: CASSTNRGFNTGELFF. The CDR3 DNA follows: TGTGCCAGCAGCACCAACAGGGGCTTTAACACCGGGGAGCTGTTTTTT.

The V and J genes are TRBV6-6 and TRBJ1-2; D perhaps matches TRBD1 (5 bases). The germline V and J ends were trimmed by 5 bases and 3 bases, with 16 bases remaining between them. Germline V gene sequence: CDR1 MNHNY, CDR2 SVGAGI (reference sequence). The CDR3 is 15 residues long. The CDR3: CASSAPRGADYGYTF. In DNA form, the CDR3 reads TGTGCCAGCAGTGCCCCTAGAGGGGCAGACTATGGCTACACCTTC.

The genes are TRBV4-3 and TRBJ1-2; TRBD1 aligns across 8 bases. The CDR3 contains 12 residues. Germline V lookup: CDR1 LGHNA, CDR2 YSLEER. The V segment lost 6 bases and the J segment 8 bases; nucleotides outside the gene matches: 5. The CDR3 protein is CASRPDRGGYTF. The CDR3 DNA reads TGCGCCAGCAGGCCCGACAGGGGCGGCTACACCTTC.

The chain is built from TRBV7-2 and TRBJ1-3; D gene ambiguous. The V gene's germline CDR1 is SGHTA and CDR2 FQGNSA. The CDR3 runs 17 residues. Deletions cut 1 base from V and 0 bases from J, with 13 bases between. DNA for the CDR3: TGTGCCAGCAGCTTAGTCCCCGTGAGGGACTCTGGAAACACCATATATTTT. Encoded protein: CASSLVPVRDSGNTIYF.

The rearrangement joins TRBV6-5 to TRBJ2-2, with a weak D call TRBD1 (5 bases). Germline assignment: CDR1 MNHEY and CDR2 SVGAGI. Trimming removed 11 bases at V and 4 bases at J, with 14 bases between. The CDR3 has 13 amino acids. CDR3 sequence (DNA): TGTGCCGAAGGGGCTTGCCTCACCGGGGAGCTGTTTTTT. It encodes CAEGACLTGELFF.

The chain uses TRBV28 and TRBJ1-1; possible D gene TRBD1, 6 bases. The V end lost 4 bases, the J end lost 5 bases, and 17 bases lay between the germline ends. Germline loops: CDR1 MDHEN, CDR2 SYDVKM. CDR3 length: 15 residues. CDR3 residues: CASSSGTPRGTEAFF. DNA of the CDR3: TGTGCCAGCAGTTCGGGGACACCTCGGGGGACTGAAGCTTTCTTT.

This clone has a single count. The gene calls are TRBV5-1 and TRBJ2-7; 8 bases agree with TRBD2. Germline assignment: CDR1 SGHRS and CDR2 YFSETQ. V lost 10 bases to trimming and J lost 3 bases; unmatched junction nucleotides: 12. The CDR3 spans 14 residues. Written as DNA, the CDR3 is TGCGCCTCGTATACGGGAGGGTCGGGCTACGAGCAGTACTTC. This codes for CASYTGGSGYEQYF.

The chain joins TRBV7-8 to TRBJ2-1; TRBD2 agrees at 8 bases. The trim removed 5 bases at V and 5 bases at J, leaving 11 bases unmatched. CDR3 length: 16 residues. Looked up from germline, CDR1 is SGHVS and CDR2 is FQNEAQ. CDR3 in amino acids: CASSQAAGGGDNEQFF. The CDR3 coding sequence is TGTGCCAGCAGCCAGGCGGCGGGAGGTGGGGACAATGAGCAGTTCTTC.